The 20 T cell receptor beta chains listed next were all sequenced from one sample in a study of control samples from healthy donors and cancer patients. Libraries were prepared by immunoSEQ multiplex PCR; TCRdb keeps only in-frame clonotypes and omits some of them. The table lists over 85,000 clones, around 92% of them singletons. Sequencing used blood. These receptors all stem from a woman between 18 and 30 years old in good health.

This clone was seen just once. The chain recombines TRBV13 with TRBJ1-1; 7 bases match TRBD1. J gave up 10 bases and V 3 bases, and 5 bases lay outside the gene matches. The CDR3 length is 12 residues. The germline V gene encodes CDR1 PRHDT and CDR2 FYEKMQ (reference sequence). The CDR3 loop reads CASSLAGQRAFF. CDR3 nucleotide sequence: TGTGCCAGCAGCTTGGCGGGACAGCGAGCTTTCTTT. The complete variable domain, with remaining parts taken from reference TRBV13 and TRBJ1-1, reads AAGVIQSPRHLIKEKRETATLKCYPIPRHDTVYWYQQGPGQDPQFLISFYEKMQSDKGSIPDRFSAQQFSDYHSELNMSSLELGDSALYFCASSLAGQRAFFGQGTRLTVV.

This sequence joins TRBV5-5 and TRBJ2-5, with TRBD2 identical over 7 bases. The J segment lost 1 base and the V segment lost 1 base, leaving 4 bases of the junction unmatched. Germline V gene sequence: CDR1 SGHKS, CDR2 YYEKEE (reference sequence). This CDR3 has 15 amino acids. The CDR3 reads CASSLWTSPQETQYF. Written as DNA, the CDR3 is TGTGCCAGCAGCTTGTGGACTAGTCCCCAAGAGACCCAGTACTTC.

The CDR3 loop is CASGRAGPYYEQYF. CDR3 DNA: TGTGCCAGCGGGCGGGCAGGGCCCTACTACGAGCAGTACTTC. The chain uses TRBV6-5 and TRBJ2-7, with D possibly being TRBD1 or TRBD2 (5 bases each). From germline, CDR1 is MNHEY and CDR2 SVGAGI. Trimming removed 8 bases from V and 3 bases from J, with 17 bases in between. This CDR3 region has 14 residues.

The rearrangement uses TRBV11-3 and TRBJ2-5, with D unresolved. The germline V and J ends were trimmed by 6 bases and 0 bases, with 11 bases remaining between them. CDR1 is SGHNT, CDR2 YENEEA, per germline. CDR3 length equals 14 residues. The CDR3 sequence is CASRGGGNQETQYF. The CDR3 coding sequence is TGTGCCAGCAGGGGTGGCGGAAACCAAGAGACCCAGTACTTC.

This clone came up once. V and J are TRBV11-2 and TRBJ1-6, with 9 positions matching TRBD1. The CDR3 is 17 amino acids. The V and J ends lost 2 bases and 0 bases, in that order; junction bases with no gene match: 2. Germline lookup yields CDR1 SGHAT and CDR2 FQNNGV. The CDR3 spells CASSLSQGASYNSPLHF. In nucleotides, the CDR3 is TGTGCCAGCAGCTTATCACAGGGGGCCTCCTATAATTCACCCCTCCACTTT.

This chain joins TRBV7-2 and TRBJ2-7; D is possibly TRBD1 (5 bases). This CDR3 contains 13 residues. The germline V gene has CDR1 SGHTA and CDR2 FQGNSA. V lost 5 bases, J lost 1 base, and 9 bases lay in between. In nucleotides, the CDR3 is TGTGCCAGCAGCGAGACAGTGTCCTACGAGCAGTACTTC. Amino acids: CASSETVSYEQYF.

Points on this clone: A junction boundary mismatches the germline segment, possibly from a read error. The chain recombines TRBV7-7 with TRBJ2-1; maybe TRBD2 (5 bases). This CDR3 has 15 residues. Germline V gives CDR1 SSHAT, CDR2 FNYEAQ (reference sequence). The CDR3 DNA reads TGTGCTAGCAGCTTAGGCGGACCGGGAAATAATGAGCAGTTCTTC. Its protein product is CASSLGGPGNNEQFF. Using reference TRBV7-7 and TRBJ2-1 for the parts outside the CDR3, the full variable domain is GAGVSQSPRYKVTKRGQDVTLRCDPISSHATLYWYQQALGQGPEFLTYFNYEAQPDKSGLPSDRFSAERPEGSISTLTIQRTEQRDSAMYRCASSLGGPGNNEQFFGPGTRLTVL.

Comments on this clone: This CDR3 is also generated by other DNA sequences in the sample. The chain is built from TRBV11-3 and TRBJ1-5; no definite D call. The CDR3 totals 13 residues. Per germline, CDR1 SGHNT and CDR2 YENEEA. With 5 bases removed from V and 6 bases from J, the gap between germline ends came to 11 bases. CDR3 coding DNA: TGTGCCAGCAGCAACACCCTCGGTCAGCCCCAGCATTTT. This translates into CASSNTLGQPQHF.

This rearrangement joins TRBV10-3 to TRBJ2-7, with 8 bases matching TRBD1. In germline, CDR1 is ENHRY, CDR2 SYGVKD. With V trimmed by 4 bases and J by 3 bases, 5 bases remained unmatched. There are 14 residues in the CDR3. The CDR3 bases are TGTGCCATCAGTGTCAGACAGGGGATCTACGAGCAGTACTTC. It is translated as CAISVRQGIYEQYF.

The CDR3: CASSQDRGHTIYF. In DNA form, the CDR3 reads TGCGCCAGCAGCCAGGACAGGGGACACACCATATATTTT. V and J are TRBV4-1 and TRBJ1-3; TRBD1 agrees at 9 bases. CDR3 size: 13 residues. J lost 8 bases, V lost 3 bases, and 2 bases had no gene match. Germline V gene sequence: CDR1 MGHRA, CDR2 YSYEKL.

This sequence joins TRBV13 and TRBJ2-1, with D perhaps TRBD2 (6 bases). CDR3 length: 14 amino acids. Trimming shortened V by 7 bases and J by 9 bases, and 19 bases separated the two germline ends. Per germline, CDR1 PRHDT and CDR2 FYEKMQ (reference sequence). Written as DNA, the CDR3 is TGTGCCAGCACCCGATCCAGCGGCGGGGTTGAGCAGTTCTTC. The encoded protein is CASTRSSGGVEQFF.

The J gene is TRBJ2-7, the V gene TRBV23-1; TRBD1 matches at 9 bases. TRBV23-1 is an ORF for which the function is uncertain. The CDR3 extends over 15 amino acids. Trimming took 3 bases from V and 5 from J; bases not matched to a gene: 8. CDR3 amino acids: CASSQFGDRAHEQYF. The CDR3 DNA reads TGCGCCAGCAGTCAGTTCGGGGACAGGGCCCACGAGCAGTACTTC.

The chain links TRBV6-2 or TRBV6-3 to TRBJ2-3; D is undetermined. Trimming left V 0 bases short and J 2 bases short, with 6 bases between. The CDR3 runs 14 residues. CDR1 and CDR2 (germline): MNHEY, SVGEGT. CDR3 residues: CASSYSSYTDTQYF. CDR3 in DNA: TGTGCCAGCAGTTACTCCTCCTACACAGATACGCAGTATTTT.

This chain uses TRBV7-9 with TRBJ1-1, with TRBD1 identical over 10 bases. Germline V gene sequence: CDR1 SEHNR, CDR2 FQNEAQ (reference sequence). CDR3 length: 17 amino acids. With V trimmed by 1 base and J by 10 bases, 15 bases remained unmatched. The CDR3 DNA sequence: TGTGCCAGCAGCTTAGAAGGGACAGGGGCGTCCTCGTCATTAGCTTTCTTT. It translates to CASSLEGTGASSSLAFF.

This clone occurred once. This sequence joins TRBV4-1 and TRBJ2-1, with D perhaps TRBD1 or TRBD2 (6 bases each). The germline V gene has CDR1 MGHRA and CDR2 YSYEKL. The CDR3 length is 15 residues. Trimming left V 2 bases short and J 6 bases short, with 14 bases between. CDR3 bases: TGCGCCAGCAGCCAACCGTGGGGGGCGGGCAATGAGCAGTTCTTC. This translates into CASSQPWGAGNEQFF.

The V gene is TRBV5-5, the J gene TRBJ1-1; TRBD1 matches at 8 bases. This CDR3 contains 15 residues. CDR1 is SGHKS and CDR2 is YYEKEE in the germline V gene (reference sequence). V shed 0 bases and J 3 bases; nucleotides not matched to a gene: 4. The CDR3 nucleotides read TGTGCCAGCAGCTTGGGGACAGGGATAGACACTGAAGCTTTCTTT. Residues: CASSLGTGIDTEAFF.

The CDR3 DNA reads as TGTGCCAGCAGTTACTCGAAGGGTTCTACAACCCGAAAACTGTTTTTT. It encodes CASSYSKGSTTRKLFF. This sequence joins TRBV6-5 and TRBJ1-4, with D uncertain. V lost 0 bases to trimming and J lost 10 bases, with 18 bases between them. CDR3 length: 16 amino acids. CDR1 and CDR2 from the germline V gene are MNHEY and SVGAGI.

J is TRBJ1-1 and V is TRBV11-3, with a weak D call TRBD1 (5 bases). V was clipped by 9 bases and J by 0 bases, with 11 bases between them. This CDR3 has 13 amino acids. Germline lookup yields CDR1 SGHNT and CDR2 YENEEA. CDR3 sequence: CASGGAVNTEAFF. The CDR3 DNA reads TGTGCCAGTGGCGGGGCTGTGAACACTGAAGCTTTCTTT.

This sequence joins TRBV11-2 and TRBJ2-3; 8 bases are shared with TRBD2. The junction had 4 bases not matched to a gene; V was cut back by 5 bases and J by 0 bases. Germline V gives CDR1 SGHAT, CDR2 FQNNGV. The CDR3 runs to 15 residues. The CDR3, as DNA: TGTGCCAGCAGCCCACTAGCGGCTAGCACAGATACGCAGTATTTT. This sequence encodes CASSPLAASTDTQYF. The full variable domain, with the rest looked up from reference TRBV11-2 and TRBJ2-3, is EAGVAQSPRYKIIEKRQSVAFWCNPISGHATLYWYQQILGQGPKLLIQFQNNGVVDDSQLPKDRFSAERLKGVDSTLKIQPAKLEDSAVYLCASSPLAASTDTQYFGPGTRLTVL.

The rearrangement uses TRBV5-1 and TRBJ1-1, with a weak D call TRBD1 (6 bases). V was shortened by 4 bases and J by 1 base, with 20 bases between the two germline ends. This CDR3 has 17 amino acids. CDR1 and CDR2 from the germline V gene are SGHRS and YFSETQ. The CDR3 sequence: CASSPWAGATSNTEAFF. CDR3 DNA: TGCGCCAGCAGCCCCTGGGCGGGGGCCACTTCGAACACTGAAGCTTTCTTT. Full variable domain (outside the CDR3, taken from reference TRBV5-1 and TRBJ1-1): KAGVTQTPRYLIKTRGQQVTLSCSPISGHRSVSWYQQTPGQGLQFLFEYFSETQRNKGNFPGRFSGRQFSNSRSEMNVSTLELGDSALYLCASSPWAGATSNTEAFFGQGTRLTVV.